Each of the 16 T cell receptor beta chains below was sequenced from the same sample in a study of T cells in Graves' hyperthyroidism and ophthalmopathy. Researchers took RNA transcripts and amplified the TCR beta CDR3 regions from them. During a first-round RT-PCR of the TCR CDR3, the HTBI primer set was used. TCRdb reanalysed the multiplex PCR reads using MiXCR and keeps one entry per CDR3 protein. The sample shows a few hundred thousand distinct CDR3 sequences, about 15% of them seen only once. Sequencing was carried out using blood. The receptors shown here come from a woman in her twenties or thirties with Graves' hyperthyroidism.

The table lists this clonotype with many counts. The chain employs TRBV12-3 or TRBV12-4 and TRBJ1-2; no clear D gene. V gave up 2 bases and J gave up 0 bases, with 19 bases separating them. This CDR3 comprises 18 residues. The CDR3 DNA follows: TGTGCCAGCAGTTTATCTTTCGGAGCAGACAAAGCTAACTATGGCTACACCTTC. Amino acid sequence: CASSLSFGADKANYGYTF.

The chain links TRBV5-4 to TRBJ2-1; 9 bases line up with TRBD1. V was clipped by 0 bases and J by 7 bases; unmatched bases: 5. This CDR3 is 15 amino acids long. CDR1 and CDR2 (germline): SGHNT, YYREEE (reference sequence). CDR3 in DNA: TGTGCCAGCAGCTTGGCCGGACAGGGGAGAAATGAGCAGTTCTTC. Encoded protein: CASSLAGQGRNEQFF. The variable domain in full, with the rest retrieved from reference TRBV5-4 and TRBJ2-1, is ETGVTQSPTHLIKTRGQQVTLRCSSQSGHNTVSWYQQALGQGPQFIFQYYREEENGRGNFPPRFSGLQFPNYSSELNVNALELDDSALYLCASSLAGQGRNEQFFGPGTRLTVL.

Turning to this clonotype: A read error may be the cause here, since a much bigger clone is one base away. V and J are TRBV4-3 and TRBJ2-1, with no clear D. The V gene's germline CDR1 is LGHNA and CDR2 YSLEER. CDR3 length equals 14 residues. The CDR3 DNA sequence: TGCGCCGGCAGCCAAGATCCGCGGTCCCATGAGCAGTTCTTC. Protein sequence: CAGSQDPRSHEQFF.

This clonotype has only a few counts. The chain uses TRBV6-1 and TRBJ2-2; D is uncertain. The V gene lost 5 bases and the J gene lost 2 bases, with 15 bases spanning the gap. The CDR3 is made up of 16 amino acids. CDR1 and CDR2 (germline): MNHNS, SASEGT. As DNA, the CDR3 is TGTGCCAGCAGTCGTTACATCTCACTAAACACCGGGGAGCTGTTTTTT. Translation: CASSRYISLNTGELFF.

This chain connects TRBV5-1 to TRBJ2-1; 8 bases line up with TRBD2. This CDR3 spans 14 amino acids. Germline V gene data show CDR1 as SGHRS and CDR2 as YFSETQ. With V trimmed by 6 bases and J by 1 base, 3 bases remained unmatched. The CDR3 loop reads CASNLAGSYNEQFF. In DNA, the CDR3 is TGCGCCAGCAACCTAGCGGGTTCCTACAATGAGCAGTTCTTC.

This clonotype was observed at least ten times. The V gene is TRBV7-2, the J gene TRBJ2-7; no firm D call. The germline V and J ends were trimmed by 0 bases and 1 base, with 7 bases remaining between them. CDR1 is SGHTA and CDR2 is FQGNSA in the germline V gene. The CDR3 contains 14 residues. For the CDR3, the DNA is TGTGCCAGCAGCTTAGCCAGTGGGTCCTACGAGCAGTACTTC. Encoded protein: CASSLASGSYEQYF.

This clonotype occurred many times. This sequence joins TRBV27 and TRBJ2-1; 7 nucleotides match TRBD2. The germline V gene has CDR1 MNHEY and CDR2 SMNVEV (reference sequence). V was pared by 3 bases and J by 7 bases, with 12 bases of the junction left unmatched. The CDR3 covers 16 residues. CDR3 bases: TGTGCCAGCAGTTTCGCACTAGCGCCTATAGGGAATGAGCAGTTCTTC. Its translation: CASSFALAPIGNEQFF.

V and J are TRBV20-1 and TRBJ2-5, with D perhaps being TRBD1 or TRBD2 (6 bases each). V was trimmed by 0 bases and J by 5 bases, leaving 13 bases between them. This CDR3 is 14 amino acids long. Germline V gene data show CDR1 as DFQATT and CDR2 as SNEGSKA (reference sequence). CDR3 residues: CSAREFVGGETQYF. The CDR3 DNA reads TGCAGTGCTAGAGAATTTGTCGGGGGCGAGACCCAGTACTTC.

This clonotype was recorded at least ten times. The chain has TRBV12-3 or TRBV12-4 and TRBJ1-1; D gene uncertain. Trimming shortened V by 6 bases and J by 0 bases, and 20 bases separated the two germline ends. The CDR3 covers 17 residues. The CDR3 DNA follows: TGTGCCAGCAGCCCTATGCGAACAGCTGATATGAACACTGAAGCTTTCTTT. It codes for CASSPMRTADMNTEAFF.

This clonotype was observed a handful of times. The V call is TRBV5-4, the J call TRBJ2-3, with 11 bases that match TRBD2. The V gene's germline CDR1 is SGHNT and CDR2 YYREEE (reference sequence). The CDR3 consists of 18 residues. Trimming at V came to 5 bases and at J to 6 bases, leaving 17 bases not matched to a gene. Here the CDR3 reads CASSSGLADVPNEDTQYF. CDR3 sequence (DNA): TGTGCCAGCAGTTCGGGACTAGCGGATGTCCCGAACGAGGATACGCAGTATTTT.

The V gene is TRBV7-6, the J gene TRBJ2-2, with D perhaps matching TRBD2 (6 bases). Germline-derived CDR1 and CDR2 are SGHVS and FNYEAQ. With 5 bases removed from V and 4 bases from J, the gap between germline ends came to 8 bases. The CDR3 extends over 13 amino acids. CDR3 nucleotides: TGTGCCAGCAGCCATAGCGGCACCGGGGAGCTGTTTTTT. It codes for CASSHSGTGELFF. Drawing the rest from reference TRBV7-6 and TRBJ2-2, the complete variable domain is GAGVSQSPRYKVTKRGQDVALRCDPISGHVSLYWYRQALGQGPEFLTYFNYEAQQDKSGLPNDRFSAERPEGSISTLTIQRTEQRDSAMYRCASSHSGTGELFFGEGSRLTVL.

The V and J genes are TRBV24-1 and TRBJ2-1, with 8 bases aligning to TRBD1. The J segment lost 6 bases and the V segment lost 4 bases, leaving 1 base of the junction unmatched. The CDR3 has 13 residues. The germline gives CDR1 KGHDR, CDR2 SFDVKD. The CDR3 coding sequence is TGTGCCACCAGTGACAGGGGGCCCAATGAGCAGTTCTTC. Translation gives CATSDRGPNEQFF.

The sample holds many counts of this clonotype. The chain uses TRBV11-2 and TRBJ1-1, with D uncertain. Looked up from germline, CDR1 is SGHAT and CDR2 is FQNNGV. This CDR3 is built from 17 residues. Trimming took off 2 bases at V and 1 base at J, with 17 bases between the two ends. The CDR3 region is CASSLKGIHSSNTEAFF. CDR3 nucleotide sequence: TGTGCCAGCAGCTTAAAAGGTATCCACAGCTCGAACACTGAAGCTTTCTTT.

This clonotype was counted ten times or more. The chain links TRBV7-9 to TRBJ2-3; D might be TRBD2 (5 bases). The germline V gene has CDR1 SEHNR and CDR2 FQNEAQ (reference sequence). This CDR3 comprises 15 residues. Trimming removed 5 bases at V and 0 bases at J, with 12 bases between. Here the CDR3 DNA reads TGTGCCAGCAGCCCTCCGTGGACTAGCACAGATACGCAGTATTTT. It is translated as CASSPPWTSTDTQYF.

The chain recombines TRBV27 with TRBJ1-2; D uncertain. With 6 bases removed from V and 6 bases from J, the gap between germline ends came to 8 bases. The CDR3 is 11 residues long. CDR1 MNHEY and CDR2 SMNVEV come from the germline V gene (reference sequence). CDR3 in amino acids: CASSNAHGYTF. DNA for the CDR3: TGTGCCAGCAGCAACGCACATGGCTACACCTTC.

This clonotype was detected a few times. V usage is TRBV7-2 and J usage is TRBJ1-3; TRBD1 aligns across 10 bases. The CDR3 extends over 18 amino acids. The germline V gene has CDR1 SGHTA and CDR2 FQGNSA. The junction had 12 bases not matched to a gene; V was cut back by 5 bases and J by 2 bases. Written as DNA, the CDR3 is TGTGCCAGCAGCCCGAATGACAGGGGGCCGCTAGCTGGAAACACCATATATTTT. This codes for CASSPNDRGPLAGNTIYF. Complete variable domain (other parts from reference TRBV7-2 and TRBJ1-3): GAGVSQSPSNKVTEKGKDVELRCDPISGHTALYWYRQSLGQGLEFLIYFQGNSAPDKSGLPSDRFSAERTGGSVSTLTIQRTQQEDSAVYLCASSPNDRGPLAGNTIYFGEGSWLTVV.